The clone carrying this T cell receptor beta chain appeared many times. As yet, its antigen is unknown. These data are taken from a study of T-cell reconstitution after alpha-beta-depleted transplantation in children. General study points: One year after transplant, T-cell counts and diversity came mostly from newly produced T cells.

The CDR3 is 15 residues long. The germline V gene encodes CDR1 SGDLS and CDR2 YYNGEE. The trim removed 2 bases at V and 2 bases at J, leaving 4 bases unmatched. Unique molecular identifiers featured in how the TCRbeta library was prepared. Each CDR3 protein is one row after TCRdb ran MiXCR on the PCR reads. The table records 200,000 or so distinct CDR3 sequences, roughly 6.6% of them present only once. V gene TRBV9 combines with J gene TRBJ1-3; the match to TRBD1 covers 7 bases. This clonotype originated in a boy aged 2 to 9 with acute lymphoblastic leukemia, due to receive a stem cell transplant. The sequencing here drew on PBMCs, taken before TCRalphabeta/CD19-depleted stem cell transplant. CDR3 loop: CASSVSGTAGNTIYF. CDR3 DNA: TGTGCCAGCAGCGTTTCTGGGACAGCTGGAAACACCATATATTTT.